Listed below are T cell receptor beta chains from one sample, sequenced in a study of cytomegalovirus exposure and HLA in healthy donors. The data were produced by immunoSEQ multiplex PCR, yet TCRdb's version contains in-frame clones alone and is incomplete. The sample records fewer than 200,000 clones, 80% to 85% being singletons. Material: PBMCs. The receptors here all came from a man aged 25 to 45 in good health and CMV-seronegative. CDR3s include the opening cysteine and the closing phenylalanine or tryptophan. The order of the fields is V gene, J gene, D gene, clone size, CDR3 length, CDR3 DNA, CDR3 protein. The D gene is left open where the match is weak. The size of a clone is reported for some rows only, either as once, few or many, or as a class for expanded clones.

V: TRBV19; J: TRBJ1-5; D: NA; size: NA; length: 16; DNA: TGTGCCAGTAGTATAGGGGAGGGGTGGATATGCCAGCCCCAGCATTTT; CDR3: CASSIGEGWICQPQHF
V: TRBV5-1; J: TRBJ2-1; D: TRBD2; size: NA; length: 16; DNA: TGCGCCAGCAGCTTGATAGCGGGAGTATCCTACAATGAGCAGTTCTTC; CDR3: CASSLIAGVSYNEQFF
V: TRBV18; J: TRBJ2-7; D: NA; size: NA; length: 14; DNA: TGTGCCAGCTCACCCGAGACAGACTCCTACGAGCAGTACTTC; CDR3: CASSPETDSYEQYF
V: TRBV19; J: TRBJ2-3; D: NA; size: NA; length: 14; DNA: TGTGCCAGTCAGCGAGGGAGCAGCACAGATACGCAGTATTTT; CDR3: CASQRGSSTDTQYF
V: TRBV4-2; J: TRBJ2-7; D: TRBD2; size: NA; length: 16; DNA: TGTGCCAGCAGCCAAGTCGTACAGCGGGGCTCCTACGAGCAGTACTTC; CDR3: CASSQVVQRGSYEQYF
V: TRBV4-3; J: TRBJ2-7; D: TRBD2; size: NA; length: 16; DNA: TGCGCCAGCAGCCAAGATAAATCTAGCGGGACTTACGAGCAGTACTTC; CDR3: CASSQDKSSGTYEQYF
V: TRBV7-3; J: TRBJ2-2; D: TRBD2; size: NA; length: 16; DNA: TGTGCCAGCAGCCTCGGGAGGGCAACGAACACCGGGGAGCTGTTTTTT; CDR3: CASSLGRATNTGELFF
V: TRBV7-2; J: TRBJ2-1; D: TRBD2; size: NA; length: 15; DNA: TGTGCCAGCAGCTGGACCGGGACTAGTGGCAATGAGCAGTTCTTC; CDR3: CASSWTGTSGNEQFF
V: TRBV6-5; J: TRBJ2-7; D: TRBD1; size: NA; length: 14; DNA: TGTGCCAGCAGTTTAATGACAGGGCCCTACGAGCAGTACTTC; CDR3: CASSLMTGPYEQYF
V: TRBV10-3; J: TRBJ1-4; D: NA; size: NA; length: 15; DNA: TGTGCCATCAGTGCCACAGTGGGAACTAATGAAAAACTGTTTTTT; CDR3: CAISATVGTNEKLFF
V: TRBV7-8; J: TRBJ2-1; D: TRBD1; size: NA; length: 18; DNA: TGTGCCAGCAGCTTAAGGGACAGGTCTCAGGGGTCCTACAATGAGCAGTTCTTC; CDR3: CASSLRDRSQGSYNEQFF
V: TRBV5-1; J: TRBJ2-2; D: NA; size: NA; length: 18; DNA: TGCGCCAGCAGCTTCCTGGGGGGGGGCCAGATGAGCACCGGGGAGCTGTTTTTT; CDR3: CASSFLGGGQMSTGELFF
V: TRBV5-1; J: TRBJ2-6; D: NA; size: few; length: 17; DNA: TGCGCCAGCAGCTTGGCCCACTTTAGCTCTGGGGCCAACGTCCTGACTTTC; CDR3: CASSLAHFSSGANVLTF
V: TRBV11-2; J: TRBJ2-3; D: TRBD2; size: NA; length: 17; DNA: TGTGCCAGCAGCTTAGTACGGGGGGGAGCGCGAACAGATACGCAGTATTTT; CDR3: CASSLVRGGARTDTQYF
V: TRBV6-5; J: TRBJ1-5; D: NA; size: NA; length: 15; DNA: TGTGCCAGCAGTTACGCCCCAGGGGCAAATCAGCCCCAGCATTTT; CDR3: CASSYAPGANQPQHF
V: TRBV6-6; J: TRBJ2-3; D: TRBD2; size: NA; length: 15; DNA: TGTGCCAGCAGTTACTCGTTAGCGGGGGTGGATACGCAGTATTTT; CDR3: CASSYSLAGVDTQYF
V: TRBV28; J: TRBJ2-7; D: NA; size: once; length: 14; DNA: TGTGCCAGCATTCGACGAGGGGGTACTTACGAGCAGTACTTC; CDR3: CASIRRGGTYEQYF
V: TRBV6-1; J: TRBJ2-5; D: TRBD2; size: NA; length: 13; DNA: TGTGCCAGCGGGGTGGGAGGGCGGGAGACCCAGTACTTC; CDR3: CASGVGGRETQYF
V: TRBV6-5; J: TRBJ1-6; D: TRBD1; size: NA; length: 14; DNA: TGTGCCAGCAGACCCAGGGGGGATAATTCACCCCTCCACTTT; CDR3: CASRPRGDNSPLHF
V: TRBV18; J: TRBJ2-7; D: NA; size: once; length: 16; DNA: TGTGCCAGCTCACCAAGCATCGCAGGGTACTCCTACGAGCAGTACTTC; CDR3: CASSPSIAGYSYEQYF
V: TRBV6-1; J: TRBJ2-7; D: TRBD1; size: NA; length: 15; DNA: TGTGCCAGCAGTGTGATGTGGGACAGCACCTACGAGCAGTACTTC; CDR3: CASSVMWDSTYEQYF
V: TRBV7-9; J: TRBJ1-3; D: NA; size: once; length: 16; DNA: TGTTCCAGCAGCTTGGCCCGGGGGGTGACGGGAAACACCATATATTTT; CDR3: CSSSLARGVTGNTIYF
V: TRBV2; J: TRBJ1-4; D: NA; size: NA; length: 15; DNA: TGTGCCAGCAGTACGGACGGGACACCTAATGAAAAACTGTTTTTT; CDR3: CASSTDGTPNEKLFF
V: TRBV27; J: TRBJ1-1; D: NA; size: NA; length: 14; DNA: TGTGCCAGCAGTTTATCCTTGACAAACACTGAAGCTTTCTTT; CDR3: CASSLSLTNTEAFF
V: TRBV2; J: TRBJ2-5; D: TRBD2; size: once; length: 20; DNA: TGTGCCAGCAGTGAAGTTGTGGCGGGACTAGCGGGGAGTCTTTGGGAGACCCAGTACTTC; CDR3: CASSEVVAGLAGSLWETQYF